This T cell receptor beta chain comes out of a study of T cell responses to AZD1222 COVID-19 vaccine. The V end lost 0 bases, the J end lost 4 bases, and 15 bases lay between the germline ends. Germline V gene lookup returns CDR1 LNHDA and CDR2 SQIVND (reference sequence). The CDR3 loop spans 16 amino acids. Concerning this clone: What it binds is unknown.

Produced via immunoSEQ multiplex PCR; TCRdb's table is partial and in-frame only. In the table there are over 150,000 clones, roughly nine tenths of which are singletons. Study-wide points: Repertoires in all cases were sampled only once the peak T cell response had passed. Regions 160-218 and 743-854 dominated among vaccine-associated CD4 TCRs spanning spike. Of the AZD1222 recipients, only 5 to 7 were seropositive at baseline. Clonal diversity was possibly underestimated; the donors were predominantly white British and more often female.

The chain carries TRBV19 and TRBJ1-2; weak D call: TRBD1 (6 bases). The specimen comprised peripheral blood, sampled on day 0 of AZD1222 vaccination. The receptor comes from an adult in good health. The CDR3 nucleotides read TGTGCCAGTAGTATAGACTACGGGGGCATCGGCTATGGCTACACCTTC. Translating gives CASSIDYGGIGYGYTF. Full variable domain (outside the CDR3, taken from reference TRBV19 and TRBJ1-2): DGGITQSPKYLFRKEGQNVTLSCEQNLNHDAMYWYRQDPGQGLRLIYYSQIVNDFQKGDIAEGYSVSREKKESFPLTVTSAQKNPTAFYLCASSIDYGGIGYGYTFGSGTRLTVV.